Described below is a single T cell receptor (beta chain) sequence and its context. Its antigen is still unknown. Using immunoSEQ multiplex PCR, the repertoire was profiled, and TCRdb retains in-frame clones only, with some absent. The sample has about 440,000 clones, about 90% seen once. Germline CDR1 reads KGHDR; CDR2 reads SFDVKD. Trimming pared 9 bases from V and 0 bases from J, leaving 11 bases between. The CDR3 runs 14 residues. This sample was included in a study of Ad26.COV2.S vaccination and SARS-CoV-2 variants. Study-level results: It was vaccine recipients, not placebo recipients, who had the higher spike-specific TCR breadth.

The treatment: roughly 18 received Ad26.COV2.S at low or high dose, single or two shots; five or six received placebo; per-sample allocation not given. Vaccine and placebo recipients were sampled on day 63 after the first injection. Sample: peripheral blood, taken in a trial of Ad26.COV2.S vaccine versus placebo. This clonotype originated in a person between 18 and 65 years old who received the Ad26.COV2.S COVID-19 vaccine or a placebo. The rearrangement joins TRBV24-1 to TRBJ1-5; no reliable D call. CDR3 DNA sequence: TGTGCCACCTCGGACGGAAATAGCAATCAGCCCCAGCATTTT. It encodes CATSDGNSNQPQHF.